The sequence of this T cell receptor beta chain was determined in a study of graft-versus-host responses after intestinal transplantation. Broader study findings: In patients with graft-donor T cell macrochimerism, allograft graft-versus-host to host-versus-graft clonal ratios were high. Ileal or blood samples showed some GvH clones first, and such clones were also found in recipient marrow.

The protocol was immunoSEQ multiplex PCR, while the TCRdb copy is restricted to in-frame clones and leaves out a portion. The sample contains about 11,000 clones, about 33% of which appear only once. The CDR3 length is 17 residues. Germline V CDR1 and CDR2: SGHNT, YYREEE (reference sequence). The V segment lost 0 bases and the J segment 3 bases; nucleotides outside the gene matches: 9. This clone was counted only a few times. This clonotype was obtained from a human patient who was an organ donor for intestinal transplantation. The chain employs TRBV5-4 and TRBJ2-7, with 10 positions matching TRBD1. The source was alloreactive CD4+ T cells from a mixed lymphocyte reaction culture, collected before transplantation. Noted subset: CFSE-low proliferating T cells sorted from approximately 6-day pre-transplant mixed lymphocyte reaction (GvH or HvG direction). For the CDR3, the DNA is TGTGCCAGCAGCTTGGTCCCCGGGACAGGGGTAATCTACGAGCAGTACTTC. Translated: CASSLVPGTGVIYEQYF.